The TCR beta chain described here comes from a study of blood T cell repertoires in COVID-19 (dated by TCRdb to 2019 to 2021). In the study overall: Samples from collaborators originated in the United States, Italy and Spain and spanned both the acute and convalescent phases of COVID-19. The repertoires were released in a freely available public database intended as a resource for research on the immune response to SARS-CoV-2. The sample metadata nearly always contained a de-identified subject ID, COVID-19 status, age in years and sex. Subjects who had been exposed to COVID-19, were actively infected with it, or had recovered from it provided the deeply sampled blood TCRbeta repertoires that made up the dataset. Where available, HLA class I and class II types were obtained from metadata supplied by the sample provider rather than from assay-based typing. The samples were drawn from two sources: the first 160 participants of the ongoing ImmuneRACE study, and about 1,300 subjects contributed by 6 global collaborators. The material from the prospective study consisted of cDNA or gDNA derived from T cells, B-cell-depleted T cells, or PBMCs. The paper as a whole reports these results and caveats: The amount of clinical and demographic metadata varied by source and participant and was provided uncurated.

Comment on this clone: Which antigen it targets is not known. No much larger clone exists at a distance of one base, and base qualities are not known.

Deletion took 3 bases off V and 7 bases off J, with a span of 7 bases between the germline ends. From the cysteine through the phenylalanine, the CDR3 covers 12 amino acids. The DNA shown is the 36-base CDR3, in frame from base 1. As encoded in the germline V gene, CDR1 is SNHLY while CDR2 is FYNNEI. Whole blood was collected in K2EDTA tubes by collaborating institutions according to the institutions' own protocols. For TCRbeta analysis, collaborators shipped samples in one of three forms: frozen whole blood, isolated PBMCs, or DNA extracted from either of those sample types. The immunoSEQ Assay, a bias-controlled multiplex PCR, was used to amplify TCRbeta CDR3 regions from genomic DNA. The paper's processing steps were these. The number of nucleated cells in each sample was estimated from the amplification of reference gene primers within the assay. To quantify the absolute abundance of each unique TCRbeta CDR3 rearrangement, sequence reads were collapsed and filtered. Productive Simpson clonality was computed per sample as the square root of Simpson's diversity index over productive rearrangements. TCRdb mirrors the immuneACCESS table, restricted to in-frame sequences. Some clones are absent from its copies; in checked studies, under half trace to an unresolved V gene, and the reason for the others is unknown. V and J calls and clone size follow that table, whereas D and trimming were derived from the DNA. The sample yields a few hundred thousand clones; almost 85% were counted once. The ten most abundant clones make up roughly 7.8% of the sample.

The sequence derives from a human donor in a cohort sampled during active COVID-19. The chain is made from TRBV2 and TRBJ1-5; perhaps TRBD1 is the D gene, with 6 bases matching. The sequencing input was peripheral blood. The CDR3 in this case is CASSDGGQPQHF. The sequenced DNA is TGTGCCAGCAGTGATGGGGGCCAGCCCCAGCATTTT.